This T cell receptor (beta chain) originates from a study of blood T cell repertoires in COVID-19. Overall study context: Acute and convalescent COVID-19 specimens originated in the United States, Italy and Spain. Sample material is recorded as cDNA or gDNA derived from T cells, B-cell-depleted T cells, or PBMCs.

Sequencing was performed with immunoSEQ multiplex PCR; in TCRdb, only in-frame clones are kept and a portion is missing. The sample has about 360,000 clones, approximately 85% seen once; the top ten hold about 2.1%. Donors were grouped by their self-reported clinical history. Material: PBMCs or T cells enriched from blood (not recorded which). The clonotype originates from a woman aged 40 to 50 with acute COVID-19.

CDR3 coding DNA: TGTGCCAGCAGCCTAAGACAGGACACCATTTTAGGGGCCAACGTCCTGACTTTC. Amino acid sequence: CASSLRQDTILGANVLTF. This rearrangement joins TRBV7-8 to TRBJ2-6; maybe TRBD1 (6 bases). CDR3 length: 18 residues. Germline loops: CDR1 SGHVS, CDR2 FQNEAQ. The V gene lost 5 bases and the J gene lost 4 bases, with 21 bases spanning the gap.